This T cell receptor (beta chain) was sequenced for a study of T cells after yellow fever vaccination. Broader study findings: Peaking faster, on day 5 versus 15, the secondary response was nonetheless weaker. There was a small share of clonotypes that showed up in both the CD4 and CD8 compartments.

TCRdb ran MiXCR on the 5' RACE reads and lists one entry per CDR3 protein. The sample lists under 400,000 distinct CDR3 sequences, more than 9% seen once, with around 20% in the top ten. This clonotype was picked up a small number of times. Its target is unknown. Trimming removed 7 bases at V and 8 bases at J, with 17 bases between. Germline loops: CDR1 ENHRY, CDR2 SYGVKD. The length of the CDR3 is 13 residues. This receptor was identified in a man younger than 35 who received the YFV17D yellow fever vaccine. The sequenced sample was PBMCs, obtained on the day of the first yellow fever vaccination. The chain joins TRBV10-3 to TRBJ1-2; tentatively, D is TRBD1 (5 bases). CDR3 sequence (DNA): TGTGCCATCAAGCTGGACAAGCCCCACGGCTACACCTTC. As protein: CAIKLDKPHGYTF.